This T cell receptor beta chain was sequenced during a study of CD4 and CD8 cells across lung adenocarcinoma regions. Localized lung adenocarcinoma, a non-small cell lung cancer, affected the donors. CDR3 length equals 15 residues. J lost 5 bases, V lost 1 base, and 4 bases had no gene match. Germline loops: CDR1 SGHTA, CDR2 FQGTGA. TCRdb redid the calling of the PCR reads with MiXCR, one entry per CDR3 protein. The repertoire holds roughly 20,000 distinct CDR3 sequences, roughly half seen once, with approximately 26% in the top ten. Sequenced input: CD8+ T cells from the center of a lung tumor. The rearrangement joins TRBV7-3 to TRBJ2-1, with 8 nucleotides matching TRBD1. The receptor was isolated from a female donor with lung adenocarcinoma. The CD4 and CD8 labels of this study may be unreliable. The CDR3: CASSLRQGANNEQFF. The CDR3 DNA is TGTGCCAGCAGCTTAAGGCAGGGGGCGAACAATGAGCAGTTCTTC. The full variable domain, rest sourced from reference TRBV7-3 and TRBJ2-1, is GAGVSQTPSNKVTEKGKYVELRCDPISGHTALYWYRQSLGQGPEFLIYFQGTGAADDSGLPNDRFFAVRPEGSVSTLKIQRTERGDSAVYLCASSLRQGANNEQFFGPGTRLTVL.